A selection of T cell receptor beta chains follows, all from one sample in a study of blood T cell repertoires in COVID-19. Assay: immunoSEQ multiplex PCR; the TCRdb copy retains only in-frame clones and omits some. The repertoire holds approximately 260,000 clones, with roughly 87% as singletons. Sample: peripheral blood. Receptors originate from a man aged 60-69 years who had recovered from COVID-19. Both conserved end residues are part of each CDR3. D genes are given only for firm matches. Some rows have no size entry. The others give once, few or many, or a class for an expanded clone.

CDR3 protein	CDR3 DNA	V gene	J gene	clone size	CDR3 length	D gene
CASSVTGDYEQYF	TGTGCCAGCAGTGTGACAGGGGACTACGAGCAGTACTTC	TRBV25-1	TRBJ2-7	-	13	TRBD1
CASSLGTSDSYGEYF	TGCGCCAGCAGCTTGGGTACTAGCGATTCCTACGGGGAGTACTTC	TRBV5-1	TRBJ2-7	-	15	TRBD2
CASSLGGWNSPLHF	TGTGCCAGCAGTTTAGGGGGGTGGAATTCACCCCTCCACTTT	TRBV27	TRBJ1-6	few	14	-
CASSSSGGPLHGYTF	TGCGCCAGCAGCTCGTCGGGGGGACCGTTGCATGGCTACACCTTC	TRBV5-1	TRBJ1-2	-	15	-
CASRGQGVVTGELFF	TGTGCCAGCAGGGGACAGGGGGTAGTCACCGGGGAGCTGTTTTTT	TRBV27	TRBJ2-2	-	15	TRBD1
CASSPTHRAEAFF	TGTGCCAGCAGCCCCACCCACAGGGCTGAAGCTTTCTTT	TRBV3-1/TRBV3-2	TRBJ1-1	-	13	-
CAWSVMTGPKTEAFF	TGTGCCTGGAGTGTAATGACAGGGCCCAAAACTGAAGCTTTCTTT	TRBV30	TRBJ1-1	-	15	TRBD1
CASAQIATNEKLFF	TGTGCCAGCGCACAAATTGCAACTAATGAAAAACTGTTTTTT	TRBV19	TRBJ1-4	once	14	-
CASSLTPAGRTDTQYF	TGTGCCAGCAGCTTAACTCCGGCAGGGCGCACAGATACGCAGTATTTT	TRBV7-6	TRBJ2-3	-	16	-
CASGQGAGELFF	TGTGCCAGCGGGCAGGGCGCCGGGGAGCTGTTTTTT	TRBV28	TRBJ2-2	-	12	-
CASSSTRSYEQYF	TGTGCCAGCAGCTCTACACGGAGCTACGAGCAGTACTTC	TRBV28	TRBJ2-7	once	13	-
CASSHRGVQPQHF	TGTGCCAGTAGTCACCGGGGGGTTCAGCCCCAGCATTTT	TRBV19	TRBJ1-5	-	13	-